This T cell receptor beta chain comes out of a study of cytomegalovirus exposure and HLA in healthy donors (dated by TCRdb to 2016 to 2017). For the wider study: According to an earlier analysis of a few hundred of the donors, 150 million to 200 million T cells yielded over 100 million unique TCR beta sequences and more than 250 Gb of sequence data. About 280 gigabases of sequencing data and 75 million to 85 million unique TCR sequences made up an early release that covered fewer than 650 HLA-typed donors. The genetic ancestry cluster associated with self-reported Caucasian donors included roughly four fifths of the 350 to 500 genotyped donors. The study aimed to test whether signatures of past pathogen exposure could be identified by cataloging public T cell receptors. The T cell repertoires of 700 or so subjects were profiled by immunosequencing and related to cytomegalovirus serostatus. Besides the first cohort of 666 subjects, a separate validation cohort made up of 120 different subjects was used. The study combined high-throughput TCR immunosequencing, statistical association of individual TCRs with disease status, and machine learning to predict cytomegalovirus infection status. In a later analysis, previously published TCR beta repertoires from 670 or so donors were re-analyzed and high-resolution HLA genotyping was added so that TCR occurrence patterns could be studied. The later analysis used no new phenotypic data to find candidate immune exposures, relying instead on TCR beta sequences and their occurrence across donors. To decide whether each TCR beta V gene segment behaved as functional or pseudogenic, an earlier analysis of some 600 of the donors relied on high-throughput TCR beta sequencing. Alongside the repertoire data, information on donor age, sex, ethnicity and CMV serostatus was compiled. A later genetic analysis used genome-wide SNP genotypes for about 60% of the roughly 700 donors, treating that subset as a discovery cohort. Every discovery cohort repertoire had been produced on one sequencing platform. Both class I and class II loci were covered by HLA typing, at four-digit resolution. Typing coverage varied by locus: about 629-640 donors for A, B, C, DRB1 and DQB1; approximately 560 for DQA1; approximately 610 for DPA1; some 470 for DPB1. About 5 DR-DQ haplotypes were handled as single units for association and clustering, since linkage in the cohort was strong. Among around 400 genotyped donors of the cohort, an average of approximately 200,000 unique TCR beta nucleotide sequences was sequenced per donor, of which about 19% were non-productive.

There are a few counts of this clone. Its antigen is unknown. The record has no base qualities; no much larger clone is one base away. The library was built by means of the immunoSEQ multiplex PCR assay. The multiplex PCR relied on a mix of 60 forward primers for TCR Vbeta segments and 13 reverse primers for TCR Jbeta segments. A multiplex PCR assay on genomic DNA amplified the CDR3 region of rearranged TCR beta genes. On the Illumina HiSeq System, the amplified TCR beta libraries were sequenced as 87-base-pair reads. The study's processing was this. In a later analysis, some 80 million unique TCR beta chains were counted across the 500 to 700 repertoires, and roughly 11 million of these chains were shared by at least two donors. Raw reads were error-corrected and collapsed into unique sequences with a nearest-neighbor algorithm that merged closely related sequences to remove PCR and sequencing errors. To assign V, D and J gene segments, CDR3 sequences were aligned to IMGT reference sequences. For a sequence to be retained, at least a six-nucleotide match to both a V gene segment and a J gene segment was required. Rearrangements were called productive when the CDR3 lacked stop codons and stayed in frame with V and J; all others were non-productive. CDR3 was defined according to IMGT convention as the region running from the second conserved V-encoded cysteine to the conserved J-encoded phenylalanine. The earlier analysis of more than 450 of the donors excluded sequences that lacked an unambiguous match to a single V gene segment. An earlier analysis of a few hundred of the donors called V segments functional above 56.7% productive rearrangements and segregating when the between-donor standard deviation exceeded 5%. A statistical classification framework was built to diagnose cytomegalovirus status from the catalog of TCR beta chain sequences. A later analysis assigned V and J genes by comparing TCR nucleotide sequences with IMGT/GENE-DB human TR gene sequences. In a later analysis, CDR3 sequences and most-parsimonious VDJ recombination scenarios were assigned using the TCRdist pipeline. In a later analysis, each TCR beta chain was defined by its CDR3 amino acid sequence together with its V-gene family, and reads lacking a unique V-gene family were excluded. A later analysis removed roughly 590 highly shared, low-generation-probability nucleotide sequences to deal with suspected cross-contamination and a sequencing artifact. In a later analysis, a clonal expansion index for each public chain was calculated from normalized within-repertoire ranks of inferred template counts. In a later analysis, generation probabilities were computed with a VDJ recombination model fitted to out-of-frame rearrangements, and the resulting probabilities were checked against IGoR. A later analysis scored TCR-TCR, TCR-HLA and TCR-CMV co-occurrence with hypergeometric tests, applying a repertoire-size bias correction to TCR pairs. A later analysis estimated false discovery rates by permuting HLA or CMV assignments 20 times. In a later analysis, co-occurring TCRs were grouped using DBSCAN, with TCRdist sequence similarity added in when clustering inside HLA-allele-positive subsets. For co-occurrence clustering, repertoires with fewer than 30,000 or more than 120,000 public chains were excluded, along with several repertoires with anomalous nucleotide sharing. In TCRdb, the immuneACCESS table is reduced to in-frame sequences with V and J assigned. These tables do not hold every clone; where another copy was compared, an unresolved V gene accounts for under half, and the others remain unexplained. The D gene and trimming were derived from the DNA, and the V and J assignments and clone size from that table. This sample is represented by approximately 130,000 clones; over 8.5% of them were singletons. Of the sample, about 6.6% is held by the ten largest clones.

The cohort comprised approximately 700 healthy bone marrow donors. Cohort members were all nominally healthy when sampled, although unrecorded immune exposures were likely present. The donor tested CMV seropositive and was one of the 289 seropositive cohort members. Every donor gave a peripheral blood sample, and the peripheral blood mononuclear cells from that sample were used for TCR beta sequencing. The Qiagen DNeasy Blood Extraction Kit was used to extract genomic DNA from the blood cell samples. What the authors observed across the whole study: Compared with equally common non-associated chains, HLA-associated TCR beta chains in a later analysis were more clonally expanded and had lower generation probabilities. Because counts were too low, seventeen rarely observed V segments, including chromosome 9 orphons, were left out of the earlier analysis of 587 of the donors. In vitro tests confirmed that a few of the cytomegalovirus-associated TCR beta chains recognize cytomegalovirus antigens. When HLA alleles, especially DR and DQ, strongly co-occurred, TCR associations were difficult to assign to individual alleles. Because HLA typing was missing for some donors at each locus, association tests included only the typed subset. Across donors, most TCR sequences were observed very rarely, whereas some public TCRs were present in many individuals. A further reported finding was that TCR beta sequences accurately predicted the HLA-A and HLA-B alleles for most subjects in the first cohort. At a false discovery rate of 0.05, a later analysis linked 16,000 or so TCR beta sequences to specific HLA alleles. A cluster of highly shared sequence variants was judged likely to represent a technical artifact of the sequencing pipeline. For the cohort, immune exposure information was limited to CMV serostatus. In a later analysis, the rate of TCR association differed among HLA loci, with DRB1 alleles having the most associated TCRs and HLA-C alleles having the fewest. In this cohort, only TCR beta chains were sequenced, and detectable features were limited by the absence of alpha or paired-chain data. In an earlier analysis of 500 to 650 of the donors, most TCR beta V segments appeared in productive rearrangements about 90% or about 30% of the time, broadly matching IMGT annotations. The study gave a list of about 160 TCR beta chains associated with cytomegalovirus. An association between a missense DCLRE1C variant and V-gene and J-gene trimming of TCR beta chains was found in a later genetic analysis and replicated in an independent cohort. Presence/absence analyses assumed roughly uniform sequencing depth across donors, an assumption that may not hold. Compared with the roughly 700-donor mean, donors in an Asian-associated ancestry cluster had fewer N-insertions in productive TCRs, according to a later genetic analysis. The classifier was reported to diagnose cytomegalovirus status with high specificity and sensitivity in both the original and validation cohorts. A later analysis found that most CMV-associated TCR beta chains appeared HLA-restricted, with HLA associations seemingly driven largely by CMV exposure. According to a later analysis, parvovirus B19, influenza, CMV and Epstein-Barr virus appeared linked to several top co-occurrence clusters. Correlated functional status among segregating V segments might be attributable to linkage disequilibrium, but an unknown experimental factor could not be ruled out. The authors suggested that the approach could potentially be extended to other disease states and immunological phenotypes.

Source material: PBMCs. The clonotype originates from a woman aged 40 to 49 in good health and CMV-seropositive.

The CDR3 here reads CASSYQGGYTF. The nucleotide sequence is TGTGCCAGCAGTTATCAGGGAGGCTACACCTTC. Here the chain combines TRBV6-5 and TRBJ1-2; TRBD1 could be the D gene, as 5 bases match. Including the terminal cysteine and phenylalanine, the CDR3 comprises 11 residues. The kept DNA is CDR3 alone, 33 bases in frame from the first base. The germline V gene sets CDR1 to MNHEY and CDR2 to SVGAGI. The germline ends are 7 bases apart after V is trimmed by 3 bases and J by 8 bases.